A selection of T cell receptor beta chains follows, all from one sample in a study of T cells in Graves' hyperthyroidism and ophthalmopathy. TCRdb independently ran MiXCR on the multiplex PCR reads; one entry per CDR3 protein. Among 500,000 to 600,000 distinct CDR3 sequences listed, around 17% were seen once. Sequenced material: blood. The source is a woman under 30 with Graves' hyperthyroidism. CDR3s include the opening cysteine and the closing phenylalanine or tryptophan. Fields, in order: J gene, clone size, V gene, D gene, CDR3 protein, CDR3 DNA. D genes are given only for firm matches. Part of the rows lack a size; the others show once, few, many or a class for expanded clones.

>TRBJ1-5|many|TRBV7-2|TRBD1
CASSPTGTGYGQPQHF
TGTGCCAGCAGCCCCACCGGGACAGGGTATGGACAGCCCCAGCATTTT
>TRBJ1-2|NA|TRBV5-6|NA
CASSLRAGGYTF
TGTGCCAGCAGCTTAAGGGCGGGTGGCTACACCTTC
>TRBJ1-5|NA|TRBV18|TRBD1
CASSPGTGEANQPQHF
TGTGCCAGCTCACCCGGGACAGGGGAGGCAAATCAGCCCCAGCATTTT
>TRBJ2-2|many|TRBV2|NA
CASSEALGGELFF
TGTGCCAGCAGTGAAGCGCTTGGGGGGGAGCTGTTTTTT
>TRBJ2-1|NA|TRBV6-1|TRBD1
CASSTTTGDREQFF
TGTGCCAGCAGTACTACGACAGGGGATAGAGAGCAGTTCTTC
>TRBJ2-7|many|TRBV27|NA
CASSSGRADYEQYF
TGTGCCAGCAGTTCCGGACGGGCGGACTACGAGCAGTACTTC
>TRBJ2-6|many|TRBV5-5|NA
CASSLQGSGANVLTF
TGTGCCAGCAGCTTACAGGGCTCTGGGGCCAACGTCCTGACTTTC
>TRBJ2-1|many|TRBV5-1|TRBD2
CASSPEGLASYNEQFF
TGCGCCAGCAGCCCCGAGGGACTAGCTTCCTACAATGAGCAGTTCTTC
>TRBJ1-1|NA|TRBV10-3|TRBD1
CATSPGQAIEAFF
TGTGCCACCTCCCCGGGACAGGCAATTGAAGCTTTCTTT
>TRBJ2-1|NA|TRBV24-1|TRBD2
CATSAGAGGPRNEQFF
TGTGCCACCAGTGCCGGGGCGGGAGGGCCGCGAAATGAGCAGTTCTTC
>TRBJ1-5|many|TRBV11-3|NA
CASSPGGNQPQHF
TGTGCCAGCAGCCCCGGGGGGAACCAGCCCCAGCATTTT
>TRBJ2-1|many|TRBV7-2|NA
CASSSTGRTYNEQFF
TGTGCCAGCAGCTCGACCGGGAGAACCTACAATGAGCAGTTCTTC